A single T cell receptor (beta chain) is shown here with its context. This CDR3 comprises 16 residues. Losses at the gene ends were 5 bases for V and 0 bases for J; bases not matched to a gene: 8. Looked up from germline, CDR1 is SGHRS and CDR2 is YFSETQ. The sample belongs to a study of identical twins. TCRdb processed the 5' RACE reads anew with MiXCR; each CDR3 protein has one entry. The data show roughly 690,000 distinct CDR3 sequences, less than 25% seen once. This same sample was also taken into another study, of T cells expressing NK-cell markers.

The source of this sequence is a woman under 30 in good health. Sample: PBMCs. The genes are TRBV5-1 and TRBJ2-7, with 10 bases matching TRBD1. The CDR3 DNA is TGCGCCAGCAGACAAACCGGGACAGGGGCCTCCTACGAGCAGTACTTC. Its translation is CASRQTGTGASYEQYF.